The 25 T cell receptor beta chains listed next were all sequenced from one sample in a study of cytomegalovirus exposure and HLA in healthy donors. The table came from immunoSEQ multiplex PCR; TCRdb's copy has only in-frame clones and leaves some out. The repertoire holds some 79,000 clones, with around 94% as singletons. Sequenced material: PBMCs. Receptors originate from a woman younger than 30 in good health and CMV-seropositive.

J is TRBJ2-7 and V is TRBV6-6; D is possibly TRBD1 (6 bases). Germline V CDR1 and CDR2: MNHNY, SVGAGI (reference sequence). The germline V and J ends were trimmed by 11 bases and 3 bases, with 17 bases remaining between them. The CDR3 sequence is 13 residues long. The CDR3: CAVTGRVNYEQYF. The DNA for the CDR3 is TGTGCCGTGACAGGTAGGGTAAACTACGAGCAGTACTTC.

V is TRBV19 and J is TRBJ1-5; D is undetermined. Germline CDR1 reads LNHDA; CDR2 reads SQIVND (reference sequence). The ends were cut back, 7 bases at V and 4 bases at J, with 8 bases in the middle. This CDR3 is built from 12 residues. CDR3 DNA: TGTGCCAGTAATAGGAGGAATCAGCCCCAGCATTTT. Protein: CASNRRNQPQHF.

The chain joins TRBV10-3 to TRBJ2-7; 9 bases map to TRBD2. Trimming at V came to 8 bases and at J to 4 bases, leaving 12 bases not matched to a gene. CDR1 is ENHRY, CDR2 SYGVKD, per germline. This CDR3 is built from 15 residues. CDR3 bases: TGTGCCATCGGGAAAGCTAGCGGGACTCCGTACGAGCAGTACTTC. Translation gives CAIGKASGTPYEQYF.

The chain combines TRBV6-1 with TRBJ2-1; 9 bases are shared with TRBD2. In germline, CDR1 is MNHNS, CDR2 SASEGT. V lost 10 bases, J lost 5 bases, and 12 bases stayed unmatched. There are 15 residues in the CDR3. For the CDR3, the DNA is TGTGCCACCGTACCAATAGCGGGGGTCCACAATGAGCAGTTCTTC. Translated: CATVPIAGVHNEQFF.

The chain employs TRBV5-1 and TRBJ2-2; TRBD1 aligns across 8 bases. The CDR3 covers 16 residues. V trimming: 1 base; J trimming: 7 bases; junction bases outside the gene matches: 9. Germline assignment: CDR1 SGHRS and CDR2 YFSETQ. The CDR3 loop is CASSLYPDRVNGELFF. In DNA form, the CDR3 reads TGCGCCAGCAGCTTGTATCCGGACAGGGTAAACGGGGAGCTGTTTTTT.

The CDR3 region has the DNA TGTGCCAGCAGCTCCCGTGGGACAGGGGACACTGAAGCTTTCTTT. Residues: CASSSRGTGDTEAFF. The rearrangement uses TRBV11-2 and TRBJ1-1; 10 bases are a match to TRBD1. The CDR3 runs to 15 residues. Germline V gene lookup returns CDR1 SGHAT and CDR2 FQNNGV. V gave up 4 bases and J gave up 3 bases; unmatched junction bases: 5.

The sample holds one count of this clone. The chain has TRBV19 and TRBJ2-5; maybe TRBD1 (5 bases). CDR1 and CDR2 from the germline V gene are LNHDA and SQIVND (reference sequence). V gave up 4 bases and J gave up 4 bases, with 10 bases separating them. This CDR3 is built from 13 residues. DNA for the CDR3: TGTGCCAGTAGTACCACAGGTTCAGAGACCCAGTACTTC. Protein product: CASSTTGSETQYF.

The J gene is TRBJ2-1, the V gene TRBV7-9, with 9 bases fitting TRBD1. There are 14 residues in the CDR3. Germline V gene sequence: CDR1 SEHNR, CDR2 FQNEAQ (reference sequence). V was pared by 4 bases and J by 3 bases, with 1 base of the junction left unmatched. The CDR3 sequence: CASSSTGGYNEQFF. DNA for the CDR3: TGTGCCAGCAGCTCGACAGGGGGCTACAATGAGCAGTTCTTC.

The chain joins TRBV7-8 to TRBJ1-2; unclear D gene. With 5 bases removed from V and 2 bases from J, the gap between germline ends came to 12 bases. The V gene's germline CDR1 is SGHVS and CDR2 FQNEAQ. This CDR3 region has 14 residues. The CDR3: CASSGRGRNYGYTF. The CDR3 DNA reads TGTGCCAGCAGCGGGCGGGGAAGAAACTATGGCTACACCTTC.

V is TRBV6-1 and J is TRBJ1-3; TRBD1 aligns across 9 bases. The germline CDR1 and CDR2 sequences are MNHNS and SASEGT. Unmatched junction bases numbered 6, after V lost 8 bases and J lost 1 base. The CDR3 consists of 15 residues. Here the CDR3 reads CASVRGTGSGNTIYF. The DNA of the CDR3 is TGTGCCAGCGTCAGGGGGACAGGGTCTGGAAACACCATATATTTT.

This clone was observed a single time. V is TRBV29-1 and J is TRBJ1-4; a possible D gene is TRBD1 (5 bases). The CDR3 runs to 14 residues. Germline V gene sequence: CDR1 SQVTM, CDR2 ANQGSEA. The ends were cut back, 7 bases at V and 8 bases at J, with 20 bases in the middle. The CDR3 DNA reads as TGCAGCGCACTGCTAGGGGACTTTGGGGAAAAACTGTTTTTT. This encodes CSALLGDFGEKLFF.

V and J are TRBV7-8 and TRBJ1-5; D not certain. Germline CDR1 and CDR2: SGHVS and FQNEAQ. The CDR3 extends over 15 amino acids. The V gene lost 3 bases and the J gene lost 6 bases, with 15 bases spanning the gap. As DNA, the CDR3 is TGTGCCAGCAGCTTTCGGGCCGGGGTACGTCAGCCCCAGCATTTT. Translated: CASSFRAGVRQPQHF.

V and J are TRBV27 and TRBJ1-4; 8 positions match TRBD1. The CDR3 spans 15 residues. Germline values: CDR1 MNHEY, CDR2 SMNVEV (reference sequence). V shed 5 bases and J 5 bases; nucleotides not matched to a gene: 7. The CDR3 is CASSLTGGFNEKLFF. In DNA form, the CDR3 reads TGTGCCAGCAGTCTCACAGGGGGTTTCAATGAAAAACTGTTTTTT.

The rearrangement joins TRBV19 to TRBJ2-7; D is unclear. The V end was cut by 3 bases, the J end by 6 bases, with 18 bases between. CDR3 length equals 15 residues. Germline-derived CDR1 and CDR2 are LNHDA and SQIVND (reference sequence). For the CDR3, the DNA is TGTGCCAGTAGTATCTCGGTGTTAGCCAGCCGCGAGCAGTACTTC. Protein: CASSISVLASREQYF.

V is TRBV25-1 and J is TRBJ1-1; perhaps TRBD1 as D (5 bases). The CDR3 is 13 amino acids. Trimming pared 4 bases from V and 2 bases from J, leaving 8 bases between. The germline V gene has CDR1 MGHDK and CDR2 SYGVNS. The CDR3 bases are TGTGCCAGCAGTGCGACAGCAAACACTGAAGCTTTCTTT. It specifies CASSATANTEAFF.

This chain connects TRBV5-6 to TRBJ2-7; D not certain. The CDR3 runs 12 residues. The ends were cut back, 3 bases at V and 0 bases at J, with 4 bases in the middle. Germline assignment: CDR1 SGHDT and CDR2 YYEEEE. CDR3: CASSSSSYEQYF. CDR3 in DNA: TGTGCCAGCAGCTCTAGCTCCTACGAGCAGTACTTC.

The rearrangement joins TRBV5-4 to TRBJ2-7; the match to TRBD1 covers 11 bases. From germline, CDR1 is SGHNT and CDR2 YYREEE (reference sequence). The CDR3 covers 13 residues. V shed 6 bases and J 5 bases; nucleotides not matched to a gene: 4. The chain's CDR3 is CASKRTGGDEQYF. DNA for the CDR3: TGTGCCAGCAAAAGGACAGGGGGCGACGAGCAGTACTTC.

The chain couples TRBV5-1 to TRBJ2-3; the match to TRBD2 covers 8 bases. The V and J ends lost 5 bases and 1 base, in that order; junction bases with no gene match: 12. The germline V gene encodes CDR1 SGHRS and CDR2 YFSETQ. There are 17 residues in the CDR3. The CDR3, as DNA: TGCGCCAGCAGGACCCAGCGGGAGTTAGTGGGCACAGATACGCAGTATTTT. Translated: CASRTQRELVGTDTQYF. The variable domain in full, with the rest retrieved from reference TRBV5-1 and TRBJ2-3, is KAGVTQTPRYLIKTRGQQVTLSCSPISGHRSVSWYQQTPGQGLQFLFEYFSETQRNKGNFPGRFSGRQFSNSRSEMNVSTLELGDSALYLCASRTQRELVGTDTQYFGPGTRLTVL.

The chain has TRBV28 and TRBJ2-7; the D gene is possibly TRBD2 (6 bases). The CDR3 is made up of 14 amino acids. Trimming took 5 bases from V and 7 from J, leaving 18 bases between them. Germline CDR1 is MDHEN and CDR2 is SYDVKM. CDR3 protein: CASSTSLPPGEQYF. The CDR3 region has the DNA TGTGCCAGCAGTACTAGCCTACCTCCGGGTGAGCAGTACTTC.

CDR3 in DNA: TGTGCCAGCAGCCCTGGACTAGCGGGAGGGGCGGATGAGCAGTTCTTC. This gives the protein CASSPGLAGGADEQFF. The gene calls are TRBV9 and TRBJ2-1, with 15 bases lining up with TRBD2. From germline, CDR1 is SGDLS and CDR2 YYNGEE. The CDR3 is made up of 16 amino acids. V lost 4 bases to trimming and J lost 8 bases; unmatched junction nucleotides: 7.

The rearrangement uses TRBV27 and TRBJ1-6; 7 positions agree with TRBD1. The length of the CDR3 is 16 residues. Losses at the gene ends were 4 bases for V and 7 bases for J; bases not matched to a gene: 10. The V gene's germline CDR1 is MNHEY and CDR2 SMNVEV (reference sequence). The CDR3: CASSSRQGRRNSPLHF. For the CDR3, the DNA is TGTGCCAGCAGTTCAAGACAGGGCCGACGAAATTCACCCCTCCACTTT.

This chain uses TRBV4-2 with TRBJ1-5; 7 nucleotides line up with TRBD1. Germline trimming cut 2 bases from V and 5 bases from J; bases unmatched to any gene: 6. CDR3 length: 15 residues. Germline values: CDR1 LGHNA, CDR2 YNFKEQ. CDR3 DNA sequence: TGTGCCAGCAGCCAACCGGGACAGAATTATCAGCCCCAGCATTTT. Protein product: CASSQPGQNYQPQHF.

V gene TRBV7-9 combines with J gene TRBJ1-1, with D hard to call. From germline, CDR1 is SEHNR and CDR2 FQNEAQ (reference sequence). The CDR3 has 13 amino acids. Trimming took off 4 bases at V and 6 bases at J, with 12 bases between the two ends. The CDR3 bases are TGTGCCAGCAGCTCGAGCAGGCGTCCTGAAGCTTTCTTT. This gives the protein CASSSSRRPEAFF.

The CDR3 DNA reads TGTGCCAGCAGCTTTTCGCGGGAGGGCCTGGAGCAGTTCTTC. It is translated as CASSFSREGLEQFF. V gene TRBV5-4 combines with J gene TRBJ2-1, with TRBD2 matching over 9 bases. V shed 2 bases and J 10 bases; nucleotides not matched to a gene: 7. This CDR3 region has 14 residues. CDR1 and CDR2 (germline): SGHNT, YYREEE (reference sequence).

This sequence joins TRBV6-5 and TRBJ1-6, with TRBD1 as a possible D gene (5 bases). There are 15 residues in the CDR3. In germline, CDR1 is MNHEY, CDR2 SVGAGI. Trimming pared 6 bases from V and 6 bases from J, leaving 15 bases between. The CDR3 region is CASRRQRGSNSPLHF. The CDR3 DNA reads TGTGCCAGCAGAAGACAGAGAGGATCTAATTCACCCCTCCACTTT.